Listed below are T cell receptor beta chains from one sample, sequenced in a study of T cell changes during pregnancy in multiple sclerosis. Produced via immunoSEQ multiplex PCR; TCRdb's table is partial and in-frame only. The sample yields about 98,000 clones, about 90% seen once. Here the sequenced sample was peripheral blood, taken after pregnancy. The source is a female donor in good health, enrolled as a control in a pregnancy study. CDR3s include the opening cysteine and the closing phenylalanine or tryptophan. The order of the fields is J gene, clone size, V gene, D gene, CDR3 DNA, CDR3 protein. A D gene is named only where the DNA matches it firmly. Part of the rows lack a size; the others show once, few, many or a class for expanded clones.

J gene: TRBJ2-1; clone size: -; V gene: TRBV6-1; D gene: TRBD2; CDR3 DNA: TGTGCCAGCCTGAAAAGGACTAGCGGGGACAATGAGCAGTTCTTC; CDR3 protein: CASLKRTSGDNEQFF
J gene: TRBJ2-3; clone size: -; V gene: TRBV18; D gene: -; CDR3 DNA: TGTGCCAGCTCACCACGGGAGGCAGATACGCAGTATTTT; CDR3 protein: CASSPREADTQYF
J gene: TRBJ2-3; clone size: once; V gene: TRBV7-9; D gene: TRBD2; CDR3 DNA: TGTGCCAGCAGCGGGAGAGTCCTAGCGGGGGGGAGATTCTCAGATACGCAGTATTTT; CDR3 protein: CASSGRVLAGGRFSDTQYF
J gene: TRBJ2-3; clone size: -; V gene: TRBV14; D gene: -; CDR3 DNA: TGTGCCAGCAGGCCTAGATTCACAGATACGCAGTATTTT; CDR3 protein: CASRPRFTDTQYF
J gene: TRBJ1-3; clone size: -; V gene: TRBV6-1; D gene: TRBD1; CDR3 DNA: TGTGCCGGAGAGAAACAGGGGGCGTCTGGAAACACCATATATTTT; CDR3 protein: CAGEKQGASGNTIYF
J gene: TRBJ1-3; clone size: -; V gene: TRBV19; D gene: TRBD1; CDR3 DNA: TGTGCCAGTAGCTCGACGGGACAGGGGTCTGGAAACACCATATATTTT; CDR3 protein: CASSSTGQGSGNTIYF
J gene: TRBJ1-2; clone size: -; V gene: TRBV28; D gene: TRBD1; CDR3 DNA: TGTGCCAGCCAAACGGACAGGGGGCCGGTACGAGGCTACACCTTC; CDR3 protein: CASQTDRGPVRGYTF
J gene: TRBJ1-1; clone size: -; V gene: TRBV10-3; D gene: TRBD1; CDR3 DNA: TGTGCCATCAGTGAGTCCGACAGGGGAACTGAAGCTTTCTTT; CDR3 protein: CAISESDRGTEAFF
J gene: TRBJ1-1; clone size: -; V gene: TRBV7-9; D gene: -; CDR3 DNA: TGTGCCAGCAGCTTAGCGGAGGGAATTAGAACTGAAGCTTTCTTT; CDR3 protein: CASSLAEGIRTEAFF
J gene: TRBJ1-2; clone size: medium-sized; V gene: TRBV6-1; D gene: -; CDR3 DNA: TGTGCCAGCAGTGACTACACACAGGGCTTCCGGGGCTACACCTTC; CDR3 protein: CASSDYTQGFRGYTF
J gene: TRBJ2-5; clone size: -; V gene: TRBV2; D gene: -; CDR3 DNA: TGTGCCAGCAGTGCGGAGAGGGGGCAAGAGACCCAGTACTTC; CDR3 protein: CASSAERGQETQYF
J gene: TRBJ2-7; clone size: -; V gene: TRBV5-4; D gene: TRBD1; CDR3 DNA: TGTGCCAGCAGCTTCTGGGGACAGGGAGAGCAGTACTTC; CDR3 protein: CASSFWGQGEQYF
J gene: TRBJ1-4; clone size: -; V gene: TRBV27; D gene: TRBD1; CDR3 DNA: TGTGCCAGCAGTTTAGCCCCCCGGACAGGTGAAAAACTGTTTTTT; CDR3 protein: CASSLAPRTGEKLFF
J gene: TRBJ1-1; clone size: -; V gene: TRBV9; D gene: TRBD1; CDR3 DNA: TGTGCCAGCAGCGTTACCGGGACAGGAGCTTTCTTT; CDR3 protein: CASSVTGTGAFF
J gene: TRBJ2-7; clone size: -; V gene: TRBV10-3; D gene: TRBD1; CDR3 DNA: TGTGCCATCAGTGAGTCCACAGGGGGACGAGCCGAGCAGTACTTC; CDR3 protein: CAISESTGGRAEQYF
J gene: TRBJ1-6; clone size: few; V gene: TRBV6-4; D gene: -; CDR3 DNA: TGTGCCAGCAGTGACACTGGAGGGGGGGATAATTCACCCCTCCACTTT; CDR3 protein: CASSDTGGGDNSPLHF
J gene: TRBJ2-5; clone size: -; V gene: TRBV7-8; D gene: -; CDR3 DNA: TGTGCCAGCAGCTTAGAGTTCGGGGGGCAGGAGACCCAGTACTTC; CDR3 protein: CASSLEFGGQETQYF
J gene: TRBJ2-2; clone size: few; V gene: TRBV15; D gene: -; CDR3 DNA: TGTGCCACCAGCATTGGACAAGACACCGGGGAGCTGTTTTTT; CDR3 protein: CATSIGQDTGELFF
J gene: TRBJ2-7; clone size: -; V gene: TRBV4-1; D gene: -; CDR3 DNA: TGCGCCAGCAGCCAAGTGACTGGCGGGTACGAGCAGTACTTC; CDR3 protein: CASSQVTGGYEQYF
J gene: TRBJ2-6; clone size: -; V gene: TRBV28; D gene: TRBD1; CDR3 DNA: TGTGCCAGCAGCCGGACAGGAGGCTCTGGGGCCAACGTCCTGACTTTC; CDR3 protein: CASSRTGGSGANVLTF
J gene: TRBJ1-6; clone size: -; V gene: TRBV2; D gene: -; CDR3 DNA: TGTGCCAGCAGTCTCATCGCAGGGTTCCGCGCCTTT; CDR3 protein: CASSLIAGFRAF
J gene: TRBJ1-1; clone size: -; V gene: TRBV19; D gene: TRBD1; CDR3 DNA: TGTGCCAGTGCTCCGGGACAGAGAGACACTGAAGCTTTCTTT; CDR3 protein: CASAPGQRDTEAFF
J gene: TRBJ1-5; clone size: -; V gene: TRBV6-1; D gene: -; CDR3 DNA: TGTGCCAGCAGTGTACAGAACCGGCCCCAGCATTTT; CDR3 protein: CASSVQNRPQHF
J gene: TRBJ2-5; clone size: -; V gene: TRBV6-5; D gene: -; CDR3 DNA: TGTGCCAGCAGGCCCACCGGACTGTCGCAAGAGACCCAGTACTTC; CDR3 protein: CASRPTGLSQETQYF
J gene: TRBJ1-2; clone size: -; V gene: TRBV6-5; D gene: TRBD1; CDR3 DNA: TGTGCCAGCAGTACGGGACAGGGGGCGTGGGGCTACACCTTC; CDR3 protein: CASSTGQGAWGYTF
J gene: TRBJ2-2; clone size: -; V gene: TRBV6-5; D gene: TRBD2; CDR3 DNA: TGTGCCAGCAGTTACTCGAGCCTAGCGGGCGGCGGGGAGCTGTTTTTT; CDR3 protein: CASSYSSLAGGGELFF
J gene: TRBJ2-1; clone size: -; V gene: TRBV18; D gene: TRBD2; CDR3 DNA: TGTGCCAGCTCACCCCTCCTGATCCGGGGGGGCCAGCGCAATGAGCAGTTCTTC; CDR3 protein: CASSPLLIRGGQRNEQFF
J gene: TRBJ2-7; clone size: -; V gene: TRBV5-5; D gene: -; CDR3 DNA: TGTGCCAGCAGCTCGCCGGGAGCCGAAGAGGCCGAGCAGTACTTC; CDR3 protein: CASSSPGAEEAEQYF
J gene: TRBJ2-5; clone size: -; V gene: TRBV15; D gene: -; CDR3 DNA: TGTGCCACCAGCAGAGACCGGGACAAGGTGACAGTTTCGTACCAAGAGACCCAGTACTTC; CDR3 protein: CATSRDRDKVTVSYQETQYF
J gene: TRBJ1-1; clone size: -; V gene: TRBV4-1; D gene: -; CDR3 DNA: TGCGCCAGCAGCCAAGTCAGGAACACTGAAGCTTTCTTT; CDR3 protein: CASSQVRNTEAFF
J gene: TRBJ1-6; clone size: -; V gene: TRBV5-1; D gene: -; CDR3 DNA: TGCGCCAGCAGCGTAGGACAGATAAGCTCCTATAATTCACCCCTCCACTTT; CDR3 protein: CASSVGQISSYNSPLHF
J gene: TRBJ1-6; clone size: -; V gene: TRBV21-1; D gene: -; CDR3 DNA: TGTGCCAGCAGACTAAATTCACCCCTCCACTTT; CDR3 protein: CASRLNSPLHF
J gene: TRBJ1-2; clone size: -; V gene: TRBV14; D gene: TRBD1; CDR3 DNA: TGTGCCAGCAGCCAAGAGAGGACAGGGAGCTATGGCTACACCTTC; CDR3 protein: CASSQERTGSYGYTF
J gene: TRBJ2-3; clone size: -; V gene: TRBV5-6; D gene: TRBD2; CDR3 DNA: TGTGCCAGCAGCTTCCTCGGGCTAGCGGGAGATACAGATACGCAGTATTTT; CDR3 protein: CASSFLGLAGDTDTQYF
J gene: TRBJ2-5; clone size: once; V gene: TRBV30; D gene: -; CDR3 DNA: TGTGCCTGGAGTACTCAAGAGACCCAGTACTTC; CDR3 protein: CAWSTQETQYF
J gene: TRBJ1-2; clone size: -; V gene: TRBV28; D gene: TRBD1; CDR3 DNA: TGTGCCAGCAGTTTTGAGGGGGCGGGTGGCTACACCTTC; CDR3 protein: CASSFEGAGGYTF
J gene: TRBJ1-5; clone size: -; V gene: TRBV19; D gene: -; CDR3 DNA: TGTGCCAGTAAGCAGGGTTACGGCAATCAGCCCCAGCATTTT; CDR3 protein: CASKQGYGNQPQHF
J gene: TRBJ1-2; clone size: -; V gene: TRBV11-1; D gene: -; CDR3 DNA: TGTGCCAGCAGCGCAGTACAGGGCTATGGCTACACCTTC; CDR3 protein: CASSAVQGYGYTF
J gene: TRBJ2-7; clone size: -; V gene: TRBV6-5; D gene: -; CDR3 DNA: TGTGCCAGCAGTCGGGGTTACGGTCTCGAGCAGTACTTC; CDR3 protein: CASSRGYGLEQYF
J gene: TRBJ2-7; clone size: -; V gene: TRBV6-1; D gene: -; CDR3 DNA: TGTGCCAGCAGTGAAATTGTCTGGAGGAATAGTTATGAGCAGTACTTC; CDR3 protein: CASSEIVWRNSYEQYF
J gene: TRBJ2-5; clone size: -; V gene: TRBV7-7; D gene: TRBD2; CDR3 DNA: TGTGCTTCCGCGCCGGGACTAGCGGAAGAGACCCAGTACTTC; CDR3 protein: CASAPGLAEETQYF
J gene: TRBJ1-3; clone size: -; V gene: TRBV7-2; D gene: -; CDR3 DNA: TGTGCCAGCAGCTTCGGAGGGAGGGTTGGAAACACCATATATTTT; CDR3 protein: CASSFGGRVGNTIYF
J gene: TRBJ2-1; clone size: -; V gene: TRBV29-1; D gene: -; CDR3 DNA: TGCAGCGTTGACGCAGGTCTAGCTAACGCTATCTCCTACAATGAGCAGTTCTTC; CDR3 protein: CSVDAGLANAISYNEQFF
J gene: TRBJ1-4; clone size: -; V gene: TRBV6-5; D gene: TRBD1; CDR3 DNA: TGTGCCAGCAGAACGACAGGGGGCAATGGAAAACTGTTTTTT; CDR3 protein: CASRTTGGNGKLFF
J gene: TRBJ2-5; clone size: -; V gene: TRBV7-2; D gene: TRBD2; CDR3 DNA: TGTGCCAGCAGCTGGACTAGGAAAGAGACCCAGTACTTC; CDR3 protein: CASSWTRKETQYF
J gene: TRBJ1-4; clone size: -; V gene: TRBV7-9; D gene: -; CDR3 DNA: TGTGCCAGCAGCCCGGAAACGAGGGAAAAACTGTTTTTT; CDR3 protein: CASSPETREKLFF
J gene: TRBJ1-1; clone size: -; V gene: TRBV18; D gene: -; CDR3 DNA: TGTGCCAGCTCAGCAGAAATGAACACTGAAGCTTTCTTT; CDR3 protein: CASSAEMNTEAFF
J gene: TRBJ2-1; clone size: -; V gene: TRBV27; D gene: TRBD2; CDR3 DNA: TGTGCCAGCAGTTCTCTAGCGGGAGGTTTAAATGAGCAGTTCTTC; CDR3 protein: CASSSLAGGLNEQFF
J gene: TRBJ1-4; clone size: -; V gene: TRBV13; D gene: -; CDR3 DNA: TGTGCCAGCAGCTTAACAGAAGGGGCCGTTGCAACTAATGAAAAACTGTTTTTT; CDR3 protein: CASSLTEGAVATNEKLFF
J gene: TRBJ1-2; clone size: few; V gene: TRBV11-2; D gene: TRBD1; CDR3 DNA: TGTGCCAGCAGCTTAGATGGACAGGGAGTCCTCTATGGCTACACCTTC; CDR3 protein: CASSLDGQGVLYGYTF
J gene: TRBJ2-2; clone size: -; V gene: TRBV7-9; D gene: -; CDR3 DNA: TGTGCCAGCAGCTACAGCACCGGGGAGCTGTTTTTT; CDR3 protein: CASSYSTGELFF